A selection of T cell receptor beta chains follows, all from one sample in a study of T cells in Graves' hyperthyroidism and ophthalmopathy. TCRdb processed the multiplex PCR reads anew with MiXCR; each CDR3 protein has one entry. The table has approximately 410,000 distinct CDR3 sequences, approximately 14% seen once; the top ten hold approximately 5.3%. Specimen: blood. These receptors originate from a woman aged 18-29 years with Graves' hyperthyroidism. The CDR3 runs from the conserved cysteine through the conserved F or W.

V	J	length	CDR3
TRBV28	TRBJ1-6	14	CASSLLGVFSPLHF
TRBV7-7	TRBJ2-7	13	CASSLERGAEQYF
TRBV6-6	TRBJ1-2	16	CASSYSGGTFRDGYTF
TRBV19	TRBJ1-1	13	CASSMVVYAEAFF
TRBV20-1	TRBJ1-5	14	CSASGTYRDQPQHF
TRBV28	TRBJ1-3	16	CASSPPGPRSGNTIYF
TRBV5-5	TRBJ2-2	15	CASSLEWMNTGELFF
TRBV5-1	TRBJ2-1	15	CASSLAGNHYNEQFF
TRBV2	TRBJ2-3	14	CASRTRLNTDTQYF
TRBV12-3/TRBV12-4	TRBJ2-1	13	CASSFGTYNEQFF
TRBV27	TRBJ2-2	16	CASSFQLAGGFGELFF
TRBV29-1	TRBJ2-3	16	CSVEEKGRTSGDTQYF
TRBV3-1	TRBJ2-3	15	CASSQITGATDTQYF
TRBV18	TRBJ1-6	14	CASSPGPSNSPLHF
TRBV2	TRBJ2-1	15	CASSESTGGGNEQFF
TRBV5-1	TRBJ2-5	15	CASSPHLATQETQYF
TRBV12-3/TRBV12-4	TRBJ2-2	15	CASSRTAATTGELFF
TRBV6-6	TRBJ1-4	18	CASSYLTSARGPVEKLFF
TRBV7-8	TRBJ1-6	16	CASSIQGVPGNSPLHF
TRBV5-5	TRBJ2-3	13	CASSFREGDTQYF
TRBV15	TRBJ1-6	14	CATSRGQGDSPLHF
TRBV6-5	TRBJ1-5	16	CASSYERPRDNQPQHF
TRBV4-1	TRBJ2-1	16	CASSQDTGEGQNEQFF
TRBV28	TRBJ1-5	17	CASSFQRQGISNQPQHF
TRBV24-1	TRBJ2-6	16	CATSDATESGANVLAF
TRBV5-1	TRBJ2-7	15	CASSPGTTNSYEQYF
TRBV3-1	TRBJ2-5	17	CASSQGLAGGPRETQYF
TRBV20-1	TRBJ2-3	14	CSANRDRATDTQYF
TRBV7-3	TRBJ2-2	15	CASSLLAGDTGELSF
TRBV30	TRBJ1-5	14	CAWSDGTSNQPQHF
TRBV3-1	TRBJ1-1	16	CASSLTRQLQNTEAFF
TRBV7-2	TRBJ2-2	19	CASSSYRTSGRRGTGELFF
TRBV12-3/TRBV12-4	TRBJ1-2	12	CASSPADYGYTF
TRBV11-2	TRBJ2-5	16	CASSSWGGSDQETQYF
TRBV9	TRBJ2-1	12	CASSVESNEQFF
TRBV28	TRBJ1-1	13	CASSRQGGTKAFF